A single TCR beta chain is shown here with its context. Some clones are missing from TCRdb's copy, which holds only in-frame ones; the method was immunoSEQ multiplex PCR. The sample holds approximately 60,000 clones, around nine tenths seen once. The germline V gene has CDR1 SGHTA and CDR2 FQGTGA. This CDR3 contains 15 residues. V lost 5 bases and J lost 4, with 17 bases in between. The record originates from a study of T cell changes during pregnancy in multiple sclerosis. This sequence was found in a female donor with multiple sclerosis, enrolled in a pregnancy study. The chain links TRBV7-3 to TRBJ1-2, with D possibly matching TRBD1 (5 bases). Sequenced here: peripheral blood, sampled before pregnancy. The CDR3 is CASSPRDPRSYGYTF. CDR3 bases: TGTGCCAGCAGCCCCAGGGATCCGCGCAGCTATGGCTACACCTTC.